This T cell receptor (beta chain) was sequenced in a study of blood T cell repertoires in COVID-19. Overall study context: COVID-19 samples, acute and convalescent, were from the United States, Italy and Spain.

In the original analysis: Estimation of nucleated cell counts was performed using reference gene primer amplification. Using immunoSEQ multiplex PCR, the repertoire was profiled, and TCRdb retains in-frame clones only, with some absent. V, J and clone size are those of that table, while D and trimming were read from the DNA. In the table there are 310,000 or so clones, approximately 89% of which are singletons. The ends were cut back, 4 bases at V and 1 base at J, with 10 bases in the middle. CDR1 is MNHEY and CDR2 is SMNVEV in the germline V gene (reference sequence). This CDR3 is 14 amino acids long.

This sequence originates from a woman younger than 45 with COVID-19, enrolled during active disease. The chain recombines TRBV27 with TRBJ1-1; no reliable D call. The sample taken for sequencing was peripheral blood. CDR3 sequence reads: CASSSLTGNTEAFF. DNA for the CDR3: TGTGCCAGCAGTTCCTTGACGGGGAACACTGAAGCTTTCTTT.